This entry lists 3 T cell receptor beta chains sequenced from one sample in a study of blood T cell repertoires in COVID-19. Using immunoSEQ multiplex PCR, the repertoire was profiled, and TCRdb retains in-frame clones only, with some absent. This sample has 65,000 to 85,000 clones, with 70% to 90% found just once. Sequencing was done on a sample of peripheral blood. The receptor source for this set is a woman aged 55-69 years with acute or convalescent COVID-19.

The CDR3 DNA reads as TGTGCCAGCAGCTCTTACACTGAAGCTTTCTTT. It is translated as CASSSYTEAFF. The chain carries TRBV7-9 and TRBJ1-1; D is uncertain. The CDR3 length is 11 residues. CDR1 SEHNR and CDR2 FQNEAQ come from the germline V gene (reference sequence). The germline V and J ends were trimmed by 4 bases and 3 bases, with 3 bases remaining between them.

The V call is TRBV5-1, the J call TRBJ2-5; maybe TRBD1 (5 bases). The CDR3 spans 15 residues. Germline loops: CDR1 SGHRS, CDR2 YFSETQ. Deletions cut 0 bases from V and 0 bases from J, with 9 bases between. The CDR3 loop reads CASSLGDRYQETQYF. CDR3 bases: TGCGCCAGCAGCTTGGGAGACAGATACCAAGAGACCCAGTACTTC.

The chain employs TRBV6-2 or TRBV6-3 and TRBJ1-5; D may be TRBD1 (6 bases). This CDR3 has 14 residues. V was pared by 1 base and J by 2 bases, with 6 bases between. Germline V gene sequence: CDR1 MNHEY, CDR2 SVGEGT. The CDR3 coding sequence is TGTGCCAGCAGTTACTACAGGGGCAATCAGCCCCAGCATTTT. Translating gives CASSYYRGNQPQHF.